A single TCR beta chain is shown here with its context. The antigen is not known. Sequencing was performed with immunoSEQ multiplex PCR; in TCRdb, only in-frame clones are kept and a portion is missing. Among some 140,000 clones listed, 93% were seen once. This sample was included in a study of T cell responses to AZD1222 COVID-19 vaccine. Study in general: Second-dose groups at about 4 or about 12 weeks were pooled.

This CDR3 contains 13 residues. V gave up 5 bases and J gave up 2 bases, with 7 bases separating them. Study-wide results and limits: Without day 14 samples, only post-peak T cell repertoires were studied. Females made up more of the donors, who were largely white British, and clonal diversity may have come out too low. Targeting of unmutated variant regions was reportedly seen in nearly half of spike-specific TCRs.

The chain carries TRBV6-7 and TRBJ1-3; a weak D match, TRBD1 (5 bases). TRBV6-7 is recorded as an ORF, its role being uncertain. This TCR came from an adult in good health. This material consisted of peripheral blood, taken on day 0 of AZD1222 vaccination. The CDR3 nucleotides read TGTGCCAGCAGTCAGGGAGCTGGAAACACCATATATTTT. Protein sequence: CASSQGAGNTIYF.